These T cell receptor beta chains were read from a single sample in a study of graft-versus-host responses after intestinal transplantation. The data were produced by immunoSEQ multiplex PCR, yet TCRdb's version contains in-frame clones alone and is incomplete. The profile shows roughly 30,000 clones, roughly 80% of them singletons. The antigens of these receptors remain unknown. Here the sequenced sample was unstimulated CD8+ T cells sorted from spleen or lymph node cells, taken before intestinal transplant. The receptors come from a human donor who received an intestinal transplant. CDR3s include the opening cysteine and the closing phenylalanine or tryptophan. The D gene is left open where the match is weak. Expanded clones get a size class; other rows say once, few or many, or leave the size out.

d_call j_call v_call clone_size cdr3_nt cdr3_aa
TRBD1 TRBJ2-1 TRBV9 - TGTGCCAGCAGCGTTAGGGGTGACAGGGGATTCCACAATGAGCAGTTCTTC CASSVRGDRGFHNEQFF
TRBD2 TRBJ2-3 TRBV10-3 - TGTGCCATCAGTGACCCAACTAGCGGGATGGCGGATACGCAGTATTTT CAISDPTSGMADTQYF
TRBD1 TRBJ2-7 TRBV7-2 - TGTGCCAGCAGCTATGACAGGGGCTACGAGCAGTACTTC CASSYDRGYEQYF
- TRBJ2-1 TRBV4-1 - TGCGCCAGCAGCCCCGATAGCGGTCGTCTCTCCTACAATGAGCAGTTCTTC CASSPDSGRLSYNEQFF
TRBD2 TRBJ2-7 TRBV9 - TGTGCCAGCAGCGTAGTCCCAGCGGGAGGGACCTACGAGCAGTACTTC CASSVVPAGGTYEQYF
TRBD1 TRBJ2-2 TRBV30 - TGTGCCTGGAAAGACAGGGAACACGGGGAGCTGTTTTTT CAWKDREHGELFF
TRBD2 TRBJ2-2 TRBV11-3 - TGTGCCAGCAGCTCCCAGTTTAGCGGGGCCACCGGGGAGCTGTTTTTT CASSSQFSGATGELFF
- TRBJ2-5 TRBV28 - TGTGCCAGCAGTCCCTTAGCGGCAGGGCGAGAGACCCAGTACTTC CASSPLAAGRETQYF
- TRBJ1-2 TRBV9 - TGTGCCAGCAGCGTAACTTCCGCCTATTCTAACTATGGCTACACCTTC CASSVTSAYSNYGYTF
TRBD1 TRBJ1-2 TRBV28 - TGTGCCAGCAGCCCTCCCGGGACAGGGCCGCCTGGCTACACCTTC CASSPPGTGPPGYTF
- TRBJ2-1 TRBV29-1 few TGCAGCGTTGTCGCACAGGCCTCCATGTGGCAGTTCTTC CSVVAQASMWQFF
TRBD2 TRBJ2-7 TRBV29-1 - TGCAGCGTTGATACCCCGGACAGCGGGGGGGTCGAGCAGTACTTC CSVDTPDSGGVEQYF
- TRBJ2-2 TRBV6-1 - TGTGCCAGCAGTGAAGCTTCAGGTACCGGGGAGCTGTTTTTT CASSEASGTGELFF